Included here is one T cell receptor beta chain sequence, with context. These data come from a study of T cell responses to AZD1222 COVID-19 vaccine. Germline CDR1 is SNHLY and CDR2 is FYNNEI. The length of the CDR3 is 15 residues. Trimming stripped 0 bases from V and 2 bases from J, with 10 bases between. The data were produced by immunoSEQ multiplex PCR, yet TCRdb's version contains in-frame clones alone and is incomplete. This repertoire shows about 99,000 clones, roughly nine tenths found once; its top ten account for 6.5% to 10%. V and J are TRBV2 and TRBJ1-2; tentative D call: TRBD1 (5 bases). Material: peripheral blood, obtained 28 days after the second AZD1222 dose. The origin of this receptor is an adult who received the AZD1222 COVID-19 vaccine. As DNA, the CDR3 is TGTGCCAGCAGTGAAGCGGGCTGGGGGAACTATGGCTACACCTTC. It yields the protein CASSEAGWGNYGYTF.